This T cell receptor beta chain was found in a study of vaccination effects on CD4 cells after COVID-19. Study-level results: Late in the post-vaccination period, infection-induced and vaccine-induced clones underwent marked clonal contraction. Common cold coronavirus cross-reactivity was shown by only 1 of 255 vaccine-induced clones in healthy vaccinees.

Regarding this clone: Its target is not known.

Generated by immunoSEQ multiplex PCR, the TCRdb table keeps only in-frame clones and is missing some. Counted here are around 68,000 clones, about 80% occurring once; the ten biggest clones make up more than 9%. Trimming cost V 3 bases and J 6 bases; bases outside gene matches: 13. CDR1 and CDR2 from the germline V gene are SGHVS and FNYEAQ. The CDR3 contains 17 residues. Sequencing was preceded by expansion of antigen-specific CD4+ T cells with viral peptide pools in the ViraFEST assay. Culture lasted approximately 10 days before CD4+ T cell isolation. Previously uninfected by SARS-CoV-2, the vaccine recipients also showed negative nucleocapsid antibodies. Wells containing approximately 2 million PBMC each were cultured with 10 IU/ml IL-2 and about 9.6 ug/ml peptides. A half-medium replacement with IL-2 medium was carried out on days 3 and 7.

The origin of this receptor is a human donor who received a COVID-19 vaccine. The chain has TRBV7-6 and TRBJ2-2; 7 nucleotides align to TRBD1. Sequencing used CD4+ T cells from PBMCs cultured with SARS-CoV-2 spike peptides, obtained before COVID-19 vaccination. CDR3 DNA: TGTGCCAGCAGCTTTAGAACCGGGACAGACCTTTCCGGGGAGCTGTTTTTT. Its protein product is CASSFRTGTDLSGELFF.